This is a list of T cell receptor beta chains from one sample in a study of identical twins. Each CDR3 protein is one row after TCRdb ran MiXCR on the 5' RACE reads. The sample records about 520,000 distinct CDR3 sequences, around 20% being singletons. The data were also submitted as part of a second study, on T cells expressing NK-cell markers.

Sequenced material: CD4+ T cells sorted from blood. The receptors were gathered from a woman aged 18-35 years in good health. Each CDR3 is given with its conserved first and last residue. A D gene is named only where the DNA matches it firmly. Expanded clones are given a class, and other clones once, few, many or no size at all.

d_call	v_call	j_call	clone_size	cdr3_nt	cdr3_aa
.	TRBV3-1	TRBJ1-2	.	TGTGCCAGCAGCCTCCAGACGAGGGGCGGGATGGGCTACACCTTC	CASSLQTRGGMGYTF
.	TRBV20-1	TRBJ2-3	.	TGCAGTGCTAGTCCAGGAGGGGGGACAGATACGCAGTATTTT	CSASPGGGTDTQYF
TRBD1	TRBV20-1	TRBJ2-7	few	TGCAGTGCCTTACGGACAGGGTTCACCTACGAGCAGTACTTC	CSALRTGFTYEQYF
.	TRBV7-9	TRBJ1-2	few	TGTGCCAGCACGATGGACAGCTATGGCTACACCTTC	CASTMDSYGYTF
TRBD2	TRBV6-5	TRBJ2-7	few	TGTGCCAGCAGTTACTCGGCGGGGGGGGCCCCCTACGAGCAGTACTTC	CASSYSAGGAPYEQYF
.	TRBV4-3	TRBJ1-1	.	TGCGCCAGCAGCCAAGATCCCACAAGTACTGAAGCTTTCTTT	CASSQDPTSTEAFF
.	TRBV11-2	TRBJ2-1	few	TGTGCCAGCAGCTTAGCTTTCGGCAGGGTAGGGAATGAGCAGTTCTTC	CASSLAFGRVGNEQFF
TRBD2	TRBV5-1	TRBJ2-5	.	TGCGCCAGCAGCTTGGAACTAGCGGGCTCTCAGGAGACCCAGTACTTC	CASSLELAGSQETQYF
TRBD2	TRBV20-1	TRBJ2-3	.	TGCAGTGCTAGAGATCCGGGACTAGCGGGTAGAGATACGCAGTATTTT	CSARDPGLAGRDTQYF
.	TRBV6-6	TRBJ1-1	.	TGTGCCAGCAGTTACCCTCCGAACACTGAAGCTTTCTTT	CASSYPPNTEAFF
TRBD1	TRBV7-2	TRBJ2-5	.	TGTGCCAGCAGTACCAACAGGGGGCTGGAGACCCAGTACTTC	CASSTNRGLETQYF
TRBD2	TRBV20-1	TRBJ2-1	.	TGCAGTGCTAGCCCCACTAGCGGGGGGACCTCCTACAATGAGCAGTTCTTC	CSASPTSGGTSYNEQFF
.	TRBV20-1	TRBJ2-3	.	TGCAGTGGGGGGGACACACGTTCAGATACGCAGTATTTT	CSGGDTRSDTQYF
.	TRBV13	TRBJ2-5	.	TGTGCCAGCAGCTTAGGGGGAATCCAAGAGACCCAGTACTTC	CASSLGGIQETQYF
.	TRBV7-3	TRBJ1-2	.	TGTGCCAGCAGCTTAGGGTCCACAGGGCTTTATGGCTACACCTTC	CASSLGSTGLYGYTF
.	TRBV20-1	TRBJ2-7	.	TGCAGTGCTAGGGACCCATTCGGAAGGAACTCCTACGAGCAGTACTTC	CSARDPFGRNSYEQYF
.	TRBV29-1	TRBJ2-2	.	TGCAGCGTTGGTTCATTCTCGAACACCGGGGAGCTGTTTTTT	CSVGSFSNTGELFF
.	TRBV20-1	TRBJ2-7	many	TGCAGTGCTAGAGGGGGGAACCTCTACGAGCAGTACTTC	CSARGGNLYEQYF
TRBD2	TRBV12-3/TRBV12-4	TRBJ2-3	.	TGTGCCAGCAGTTACCCACCCCGGGCGGGAGACTCAGATACGCAGTATTTT	CASSYPPRAGDSDTQYF
.	TRBV29-1	TRBJ2-3	.	TGCAGCGTTGGGCTAGCGAGCACAGGCACGCAGTATTTT	CSVGLASTGTQYF
.	TRBV12-3/TRBV12-4	TRBJ2-2	few	TGTGCCAGCAGCCAGAACCCGGGGACCGGGGAGCTGTTTTTT	CASSQNPGTGELFF
.	TRBV4-3	TRBJ2-1	once	TGCGCCAGCAGCCAAGGGGGGCTAGCGACCCCCGGGCAGTTCTTC	CASSQGGLATPGQFF
.	TRBV18	TRBJ1-2	few	TGTGCCAGCTCACCGTCCCGGGACATGGCTGGCTACACCTTC	CASSPSRDMAGYTF
TRBD2	TRBV6-2/TRBV6-3	TRBJ2-7	.	TGTGCCAGCAGTTACGAGAGCGGGAGAGAGAGCTTCGAGCAGTACTTC	CASSYESGRESFEQYF
TRBD1	TRBV19	TRBJ1-5	.	TGTGCCAGTGCCCCGGGGACAGGGGACAATCAGCCCCAGCATTTT	CASAPGTGDNQPQHF
.	TRBV12-3/TRBV12-4	TRBJ2-5	.	TGTGCCAGCAGCTGGGGCGGCCTAGTAGAGACCCAGTACTTC	CASSWGGLVETQYF
.	TRBV6-2/TRBV6-3	TRBJ2-1	few	TGTGCCAGCAGTTACGGGCGGAGGTCGGGTGAGCAGTTCTTC	CASSYGRRSGEQFF
.	TRBV11-3	TRBJ2-7	few	TGTGCCAGCAGCAGAGACAGGACCGAGCAGTACTTC	CASSRDRTEQYF
.	TRBV6-1	TRBJ1-5	.	TGTGCCAGCAGAATGATGGCAGGAGGCACTCCCCAGCATTTT	CASRMMAGGTPQHF
.	TRBV29-1	TRBJ2-3	few	TGCAGCGTTGAGACGGGAGTTCTCCCAGATACGCAGTATTTT	CSVETGVLPDTQYF
.	TRBV20-1	TRBJ2-1	few	TGCAGTGCTAGAGTACGCAGGGACCCCTACAATGAGCAGTTCTTC	CSARVRRDPYNEQFF
.	TRBV3-1	TRBJ2-7	few	TGTGCCAGCAGCCAAAGCGTTTCCGAGCAGTACTTC	CASSQSVSEQYF
.	TRBV3-1	TRBJ2-6	.	TGTGCCAGCAGCCAAGACAGGGGAAGTCCTGGGGCCAACGTCCTGACTTTC	CASSQDRGSPGANVLTF
.	TRBV3-1	TRBJ1-5	many	TGTGCCAGCAGCCAAGCTGGTGGTCAGCCCCAGCATTTT	CASSQAGGQPQHF
TRBD2	TRBV20-1	TRBJ2-5	few	TGCAGTGCCCGAAGTCGCGGGGGACGGGAGACCCAGTACTTC	CSARSRGGRETQYF
TRBD2	TRBV29-1	TRBJ2-3	.	TGCAGCGTCCCAGCGGGGACCACAGATACGCAGTATTTT	CSVPAGTTDTQYF
.	TRBV29-1	TRBJ1-4	few	TGCAGCGTGTCCCAGGGGTACGGTGAAAAACTGTTTTTT	CSVSQGYGEKLFF
.	TRBV7-2	TRBJ1-1	.	TGTGCCAGCAGCTTACAATCGGACCCTGGGTCATCGAGAGCTTTCTTT	CASSLQSDPGSSRAFF
.	TRBV7-3	TRBJ2-3	few	TGTGCCAGCAGTCGACAGTCGGCTAGCACAGATACGCAGTATTTT	CASSRQSASTDTQYF
TRBD2	TRBV7-9	TRBJ2-2	few	TGTGCCAGCAGTCCTCAATTAGGACTAGGATTCACCGGGGAGCTGTTTTTT	CASSPQLGLGFTGELFF
TRBD2	TRBV20-1	TRBJ2-1	few	TGCAGTGCTAGGGGAGCCGGGGTCGGGCTAGCGGGAGGCAATGAGCAGTTCTTC	CSARGAGVGLAGGNEQFF
TRBD1	TRBV7-8	TRBJ1-5	few	TGTGCCAGCAGCGAAGCGGGACAGGGGGTCGGTCAGCCCCAGCATTTT	CASSEAGQGVGQPQHF
TRBD1	TRBV10-3	TRBJ1-4	few	TGTGCCATCAGACCCGGACAGGGTTCTGAAAAACTGTTTTTT	CAIRPGQGSEKLFF
.	TRBV29-1	TRBJ2-4	few	TGCAGCGTTGCTACTAGGACTGGCACGATAGGAAAAAACATTCAGTACTTC	CSVATRTGTIGKNIQYF
TRBD1	TRBV5-6	TRBJ2-3	.	TGTGCCAGCAGTTCCGACAGGGTTATCGCAGATACGCAGTATTTT	CASSSDRVIADTQYF
.	TRBV18	TRBJ1-4	.	TGTGCCAGCTCACCTACAGGGAGTGAGGAAAAACTGTTTTTT	CASSPTGSEEKLFF
.	TRBV12-3/TRBV12-4	TRBJ2-1	.	TGTGCCAGCAGTTTATCCCAAGGACTCGGCAATGAGCAGTTCTTC	CASSLSQGLGNEQFF
.	TRBV20-1	TRBJ2-7	.	TGCAGTGCTAGAGATTGGAGGGAGCAGTACTTC	CSARDWREQYF